This paragraph reports one T cell receptor (beta chain). The CDR3 has 11 residues. The germline V gene encodes CDR1 SQVTM and CDR2 ANQGSEA. Trimming pared 1 base from V and 5 bases from J, leaving 5 bases between. CDR3 sequences, V/J genes, frequencies and template counts came from survey-depth TCRbeta sequencing. The table came from immunoSEQ multiplex PCR; TCRdb's copy has only in-frame clones and leaves some out. The table has tens of thousands of clones, about nine tenths seen once. These data belong to a study of tissue T cells after allogeneic stem cell transplantation. Overall study: Adult allogeneic hematopoietic cell transplant recipients with steroid-refractory graft-versus-host disease were prospectively enrolled for research autopsy.

The sample in question was blood, obtained before transplantation. V is TRBV29-1 and J is TRBJ2-5, with D hard to call. The TCR sequence derives from a woman between 35 and 75 years old who later had graft-versus-host disease after an allogeneic stem cell transplant. CDR3 coding DNA: TGCAGCGTTGAAGGGGTTGAGACCCAGTACTTC. Residues: CSVEGVETQYF.